The rows below give T cell receptor beta chains drawn from one sample of a study of blood T cell repertoires in COVID-19. The protocol was immunoSEQ multiplex PCR, while the TCRdb copy is restricted to in-frame clones and leaves out a portion. The data contain around 130,000 clones, roughly 79% of them singletons. Sample: peripheral blood. Receptors originate from a human donor in a cohort sampled during active COVID-19. The CDR3 runs from the conserved cysteine through the conserved F or W. D genes are given only for firm matches. A clone size is listed for some rows: how often the clone was seen (once, few, many), or a class if it is expanded.

D	V	size	J	DNA	CDR3
TRBD1	TRBV6-4	few	TRBJ1-4	TGTGCCAGCAGCCCTGGACAGGGTGAGGCTAATGAAAAACTGTTTTTT	CASSPGQGEANEKLFF
TRBD2	TRBV19	.	TRBJ2-7	TGTGCCAGTAGTATTTTAGCGGGGATCGACGAGCAGTACTTC	CASSILAGIDEQYF
TRBD2	TRBV7-9	.	TRBJ2-3	TGTGCCAGCAGTCCCGGGGGGGCCGGAACAGATACGCAGTATTTT	CASSPGGAGTDTQYF
.	TRBV12-3/TRBV12-4	once	TRBJ2-2	TGTGCCAGCAGGCAGGGTGGCGGGGAGCTGTTTTTT	CASRQGGGELFF
TRBD1	TRBV7-9	.	TRBJ2-7	TGTGCCAGCAGCTTAGCGCTGGGGACAGGGGGCTACGAGCAGTACTTC	CASSLALGTGGYEQYF
.	TRBV20-1	.	TRBJ1-6	TGCAGTGCTAGAGCGAGCTCACCCCTCCACTTT	CSARASSPLHF
TRBD1	TRBV6-6	.	TRBJ1-6	TGTGCCAGCACCTGGGACAGTAATAATTCACCCCTCCACTTT	CASTWDSNNSPLHF
TRBD2	TRBV11-2	.	TRBJ2-1	TGTGCCAGCAGCTTAGCAGCGGGGGGGCCATATGAGCAGTTCTTC	CASSLAAGGPYEQFF
.	TRBV6-5	.	TRBJ1-5	TGTGCCAGCAGTTACTCAGGCAGCGGCAATCAGCCCCAGCATTTT	CASSYSGSGNQPQHF
TRBD1	TRBV4-1	.	TRBJ2-7	TGCGCCAGCAGCCAAGATCTCGGCAGGGGGTTTTACGAGCAGTACTTC	CASSQDLGRGFYEQYF
.	TRBV20-1	.	TRBJ2-1	TGCAGTGCTAGTCAGGGGAACTACAATGAGCAGTTCTTC	CSASQGNYNEQFF
.	TRBV6-2/TRBV6-3	few	TRBJ1-1	TGTGCCAGCAGCTCTACAGTCTACACTGAAGCTTTCTTT	CASSSTVYTEAFF
.	TRBV5-6	.	TRBJ2-1	TGTGCCAGCAGCCCCAATTACAATGAGCAGTTCTTC	CASSPNYNEQFF
.	TRBV2	.	TRBJ1-2	TGTGCCAGCAGTGAACAGGGCAACTATGGCTACACCTTC	CASSEQGNYGYTF
.	TRBV2	.	TRBJ2-3	TGTGCCAGCAGTGTTGAGTCCGCTAGCACAGATACGCAGTATTTT	CASSVESASTDTQYF
TRBD1	TRBV5-8	.	TRBJ2-5	TGTGCCAGCAGCTTGGCCCCGTCGAGGACAGGGTACCAAGAGACCCAGTACTTC	CASSLAPSRTGYQETQYF
.	TRBV6-5	.	TRBJ2-7	TGTGCCAGCAGGGATTCACAGGGCCCCTTTTTAAAGTTC	CASRDSQGPFLKF
TRBD2	TRBV19	.	TRBJ2-5	TGTGCCAGTAGTATAAGGTGGCTAGCGGGTCAAGAGACCCAGTACTTC	CASSIRWLAGQETQYF
.	TRBV6-5	once	TRBJ1-5	TGTGCCAGCAGGACAGCGCATTCAGGGCCCCAGCATTTT	CASRTAHSGPQHF
TRBD2	TRBV7-8	.	TRBJ2-7	TGTGCCAGCAGCTTAGGCCGGGACTACTACGAGCAGTACTTC	CASSLGRDYYEQYF
TRBD1	TRBV7-2	.	TRBJ1-5	TGTGCCAGCAGCACCGGACAGGGCCAATCGAGAAATCAGCCCCAGCATTTT	CASSTGQGQSRNQPQHF
.	TRBV10-3	few	TRBJ2-3	TGTGCCATCAGTCAGGATGGGGATACGCAGTATTTT	CAISQDGDTQYF
TRBD2	TRBV5-4	.	TRBJ2-3	TGTGCCAGCAGCTTTGGGGGGGACAGCACAGATACGCAGTATTTT	CASSFGGDSTDTQYF
.	TRBV9	.	TRBJ2-5	TGTGCCAGCAGCTCAGACAACACGGAGACCCAGTACTTC	CASSSDNTETQYF
.	TRBV5-1	.	TRBJ1-5	TGCGCCAGCAGCTTGCACGGGGATCAGCCCCAGCATTTT	CASSLHGDQPQHF
TRBD1	TRBV2	.	TRBJ1-5	TGTGCCAGCAGTGAGGAGGGGGCTAACAATCAGCCCCAGCATTTT	CASSEEGANNQPQHF
.	TRBV6-5	.	TRBJ1-2	TGTGCCACCTGGGGGGGGGCGGGCGGCTACACCTTC	CATWGGAGGYTF
.	TRBV7-9	.	TRBJ1-2	TGTGCCAGCAGCCAACAAACAGATAACTATGGCTACACCTTC	CASSQQTDNYGYTF
.	TRBV5-1	.	TRBJ2-6	TGCGCCAGCAGCTTGGGTCACGGCTCTGGGGCCAACGTCCTGACTTTC	CASSLGHGSGANVLTF
.	TRBV6-2/TRBV6-3	few	TRBJ1-4	TGTGCCAGCAGTTACGGGAGTGGGTCAACTAATGAAAAACTGTTTTTT	CASSYGSGSTNEKLFF
TRBD2	TRBV3-1/TRBV3-2	.	TRBJ2-7	TGTGCCAGCAGCCGTCGCTCCAACCGGGGGGGCCTCTACGAGCAGTACTTC	CASSRRSNRGGLYEQYF
TRBD1	TRBV3-1/TRBV3-2	.	TRBJ1-5	TGTGCCAGCAGCCGGACAGGGGGAAATCAGCCCCAGCATTTT	CASSRTGGNQPQHF
TRBD1	TRBV2	.	TRBJ2-1	TGTGCCAGCAGTCTGAAGGGGCAGGGGGTACATGAGCAGTTCTTC	CASSLKGQGVHEQFF
.	TRBV14	.	TRBJ1-6	TGTGCCAGCAGCCCGCAGTACGGGGGGAATTCACCCCTCCACTTT	CASSPQYGGNSPLHF
.	TRBV7-6	.	TRBJ2-3	TGTGCCAGCAGCTTAGTGGGCGGGGATACAGATACGCAGTATTTT	CASSLVGGDTDTQYF
.	TRBV9	.	TRBJ1-1	TGTGCCAGCAGCGGGAGAGATGAAGCTTTCTTT	CASSGRDEAFF
TRBD1	TRBV28	.	TRBJ2-7	TGTGCCAGCACCCTGGGACAGCTCTACGAGCAGTACTTC	CASTLGQLYEQYF
TRBD1	TRBV7-8	.	TRBJ1-1	TGTGCCAGCAGCCCGCCCGGGACAGGGCATACTGAAGCTTTCTTT	CASSPPGTGHTEAFF
TRBD1	TRBV7-9	.	TRBJ1-4	TGTGCCAGCAGCCTTACAGGGGGCGTCGATGAAAAACTGTTTTTT	CASSLTGGVDEKLFF
.	TRBV19	.	TRBJ2-7	TGTGCCAGTAGTATAAATACAGCTACCAGCTCCTACGAGCAGTACTTC	CASSINTATSSYEQYF
.	TRBV30	.	TRBJ1-2	TGTGCCTGGAGCCTACAGCATTCTGGCTACACCTTC	CAWSLQHSGYTF
TRBD1	TRBV7-2	.	TRBJ1-2	TGTGCCAGCAGTCCAGGGGGCTTACATGGCTACACCTTC	CASSPGGLHGYTF
TRBD1	TRBV7-9	.	TRBJ2-7	TGTGCCAGCAGCCCCTCGGGGACAGGGAACTACGAGCAGTACTTC	CASSPSGTGNYEQYF